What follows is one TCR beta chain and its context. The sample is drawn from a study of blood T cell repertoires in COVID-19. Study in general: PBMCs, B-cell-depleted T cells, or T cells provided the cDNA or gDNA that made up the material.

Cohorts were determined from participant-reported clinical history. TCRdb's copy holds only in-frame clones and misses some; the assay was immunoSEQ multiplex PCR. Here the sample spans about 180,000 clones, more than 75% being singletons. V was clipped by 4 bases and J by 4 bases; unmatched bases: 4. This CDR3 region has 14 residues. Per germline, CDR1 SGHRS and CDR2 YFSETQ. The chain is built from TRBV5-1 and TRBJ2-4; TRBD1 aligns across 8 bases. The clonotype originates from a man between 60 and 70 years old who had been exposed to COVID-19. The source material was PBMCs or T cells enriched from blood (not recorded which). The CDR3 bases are TGCGCCAGCAGCCCCGACAGGGGAAAAAACATTCAGTACTTC. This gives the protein CASSPDRGKNIQYF.